These 30 T cell receptor beta chains came from one sample sequenced in a study of beta chain features in type 1 diabetes. Study-wide results and limits: Moderate yet significant TCRB CDR3 shortening was seen in Type 1 diabetes patients in all four CD4+ subsets.

The whole isolated RNA underwent reverse transcription, so sequencing captured expressed TCRB transcripts. The protocol was immunoSEQ multiplex PCR, while the TCRdb copy is restricted to in-frame clones and leaves out a portion. The data contain nearly 700,000 clones, 13% of them singletons. Antigens of these TCRs are unknown. Sequenced: naive CD4+ T cells from blood. These TCRs come from a man younger than 35 with type 1 diabetes.

This clone was found a few times. The CDR3 DNA reads as TGTGCCAGCAGGGGGACAACCTACGAGCAGTACTTC. It encodes CASRGTTYEQYF. V is TRBV6-5 and J is TRBJ2-7, with D perhaps matching TRBD1 (6 bases). CDR1 is MNHEY, CDR2 SVGAGI, per germline. Trimming removed 6 bases from V and 2 bases from J, with 8 bases in between. The CDR3 extends over 12 amino acids.

The table lists this clone with a few counts. Other DNA sequences in this specimen translate into the identical CDR3. The CDR3 here is CASSLNNSPLHF. The CDR3 DNA is TGTGCCAGCAGTTTGAACAATTCACCCCTCCACTTT. This chain connects TRBV27 to TRBJ1-6; D is uncertain. Germline V gene sequence: CDR1 MNHEY, CDR2 SMNVEV (reference sequence). V dropped 3 bases and J dropped 7 bases, with 4 bases sitting between them. The CDR3 totals 12 residues.

This clone was seen a few times. The gene calls are TRBV7-9 and TRBJ2-5; 9 bases are a match to TRBD1. The V and J ends lost 2 bases and 5 bases, in that order; junction bases with no gene match: 3. CDR1 SEHNR and CDR2 FQNEAQ come from the germline V gene (reference sequence). The CDR3 has 14 amino acids. CDR3 in DNA: TGTGCCAGCAGCTTAACAGGGGGCGAGGAGACCCAGTACTTC. This encodes CASSLTGGEETQYF.

This chain links TRBV30 with TRBJ2-7; D call uncertain. The CDR3 has 12 amino acids. V lost 0 bases to trimming and J lost 6 bases, with 9 bases between them. In germline, CDR1 is GTSNPN, CDR2 SVGIG (reference sequence). The CDR3, as DNA: TGTGCCTGGAGTGTACACCCCCCCGAGCAGTACTTC. Encoded protein: CAWSVHPPEQYF.

CDR3 sequence (DNA): TGTGCCAGCAGCTTGGAGTACAGACAGCAAGAGACCCAGTACTTC. The encoded protein is CASSLEYRQQETQYF. The rearrangement links TRBV5-4 to TRBJ2-5; the D gene is possibly TRBD1 (5 bases). Between the trimmed V and J ends, which lost 0 bases and 2 bases, there was a span of 11 bases. The CDR3 length is 15 residues. Germline CDR1 SGHNT, CDR2 YYREEE (reference sequence).

In its sample, this clone was seen a few times. V gene TRBV5-1 combines with J gene TRBJ2-7; a possible D gene is TRBD2 (5 bases). V was clipped by 4 bases and J by 0 bases, with 23 bases between them. The CDR3 spans 18 residues. Germline lookup yields CDR1 SGHRS and CDR2 YFSETQ. Here the CDR3 reads CASSRLQVKRESSYEQYF. The CDR3 nucleotides read TGCGCCAGCAGCCGATTGCAGGTAAAGAGGGAAAGCTCCTACGAGCAGTACTTC.

The chain carries TRBV11-3 and TRBJ2-2; D is unresolved. Germline CDR1 and CDR2: SGHNT and YENEEA. The CDR3 is 15 residues long. The V and J ends lost 0 bases and 4 bases respectively, with 9 bases between them. The chain's CDR3 is CASSLELYGTGELFF. In nucleotides, the CDR3 is TGTGCCAGCAGCTTAGAACTGTACGGCACCGGGGAGCTGTTTTTT.

This clone showed up just a few times. This chain connects TRBV14 to TRBJ1-6; the match to TRBD1 covers 7 bases. This CDR3 comprises 15 residues. With V trimmed by 4 bases and J by 7 bases, 7 bases remained unmatched. In germline, CDR1 is SGHDN, CDR2 FVKESK. CDR3 nucleotides: TGTGCCAGCAGCCTCCTTAGGGGGCCGAATTCACCCCTCCACTTT. Translated, it gives CASSLLRGPNSPLHF. Together with reference TRBV14 and TRBJ1-6, the CDR3 gives the full variable domain: EAGVTQFPSHSVIEKGQTVTLRCDPISGHDNLYWYRRVMGKEIKFLLHFVKESKQDESGMPNNRFLAERTGGTYSTLKVQPAELEDSGVYFCASSLLRGPNSPLHFGNGTRLTVT.

Only a few counts were recorded for this clone. This sequence joins TRBV28 and TRBJ1-1; the match to TRBD1 covers 8 bases. The V gene end was trimmed by 3 bases and the J gene end by 5 bases; junction bases not matched to a gene: 8. The germline V gene encodes CDR1 MDHEN and CDR2 SYDVKM. This CDR3 region has 15 residues. CDR3 region: CASSFGGQGRTEAFF. In nucleotides, the CDR3 is TGTGCCAGCAGTTTTGGCGGACAGGGAAGGACTGAAGCTTTCTTT.

This chain links TRBV18 with TRBJ2-3, with 11 bases fitting TRBD2. The CDR3 totals 16 residues. The V and J ends lost 1 base and 4 bases, in that order; junction bases with no gene match: 4. The V gene's germline CDR1 is KGHSH and CDR2 LQKENI. The CDR3 nucleotides read TGTGCCAGCTCACCACGCTTAGCGGGGGGGCCAGATACGCAGTATTTT. As protein: CASSPRLAGGPDTQYF.

A few counts support this clone. The chain employs TRBV5-6 and TRBJ1-2, with 8 bases identical to TRBD1. V dropped 4 bases and J dropped 5; count of bases not matched to a gene: 4. The germline V gene has CDR1 SGHDT and CDR2 YYEEEE. This CDR3 is built from 13 residues. The CDR3, as DNA: TGTGCCAGCAGCCCGACAGGGGTGTATGGCTACACCTTC. Protein product: CASSPTGVYGYTF.

This chain joins TRBV11-1 and TRBJ1-1, with a tentative D call TRBD1 (5 bases). V dropped 1 base and J dropped 9 bases, with 12 bases sitting between them. Per germline, CDR1 SGHAT and CDR2 FQDESV (reference sequence). This CDR3 is 13 amino acids long. CDR3 DNA: TGTGCCAGCAGCTTAGGGGCCAGGGATCAAGCTTTCTTT. Protein product: CASSLGARDQAFF. The entire variable domain, with the rest obtained from reference TRBV11-1 and TRBJ1-1, is as follows: EAEVAQSPRYKITEKSQAVAFWCDPISGHATLYWYRQILGQGPELLVQFQDESVVDDSQLPKDRFSAERLKGVDSTLKIQPAELGDSAMYLCASSLGARDQAFFGQGTRLTVV.

This clone showed up just a few times. V is TRBV6-5 and J is TRBJ2-4; unclear D gene. V lost 5 bases, J lost 1 base, and 9 bases lay in between. The CDR3 has 14 amino acids. Germline values: CDR1 MNHEY, CDR2 SVGAGI. CDR3 amino acids: CASSPGPAKNIQYF. The CDR3, as DNA: TGTGCCAGCAGTCCCGGACCTGCCAAAAACATTCAGTACTTC.

A few counts support this clone. The chain has TRBV27 and TRBJ2-1; no definite D call. Trimming took 5 bases from V and 12 from J, leaving 17 bases between them. The CDR3 consists of 13 residues. Per the germline V gene, CDR1 is MNHEY and CDR2 is SMNVEV (reference sequence). The CDR3 DNA sequence: TGTGCCAGCAGTACTCTTGGTGGTGAAGGGCAGTTCTTC. Translating gives CASSTLGGEGQFF.

This clone was counted a few times. V is TRBV7-2 and J is TRBJ2-3, with D perhaps TRBD1 (5 bases). Per germline, CDR1 SGHTA and CDR2 FQGNSA. V shed 1 base and J shed 1 base, with 9 bases lying between them. The CDR3 length is 15 residues. CDR3 loop: CASSLVGLRTDTQYF. The CDR3 DNA is TGTGCCAGCAGCTTAGTGGGGCTCCGCACAGATACGCAGTATTTT.

This clone showed up just a few times. The J gene is TRBJ1-1, the V gene TRBV5-1, with 8 bases matching TRBD1. Losses at the gene ends were 4 bases for V and 1 base for J; bases not matched to a gene: 9. Germline CDR1 is SGHRS and CDR2 is YFSETQ. CDR3 length: 16 amino acids. CDR3 coding DNA: TGCGCCAGCAGCCCGTCCGGCGGGACAGGGAACACTGAAGCTTTCTTT. Translated: CASSPSGGTGNTEAFF.

In regard to this clone: The junction does not match germline at one end; this may be a read error. The chain carries TRBV7-7 and TRBJ1-1; D might be TRBD1 (6 bases). This CDR3 is built from 14 residues. CDR1 SSHAT and CDR2 FNYEAQ come from the germline V gene (reference sequence). The CDR3 region is CASSLVPGDTEAFF. The CDR3, as DNA: TGTGCTAGCAGCCTCGTTCCAGGGGACACTGAAGCTTTCTTT.

This clone was observed a few times. CDR3 region: CASSPWDRGNGYTF. The CDR3 DNA reads as TGTGCCAGCAGCCCCTGGGACAGGGGGAATGGCTACACCTTC. The chain has TRBV7-2 and TRBJ1-2; 11 bases agree with TRBD1. This CDR3 spans 14 amino acids. Looked up from germline, CDR1 is SGHTA and CDR2 is FQGNSA. V shed 5 bases and J 6 bases; nucleotides not matched to a gene: 5. The complete variable domain, with remaining parts taken from reference TRBV7-2 and TRBJ1-2, reads GAGVSQSPSNKVTEKGKDVELRCDPISGHTALYWYRQSLGQGLEFLIYFQGNSAPDKSGLPSDRFSAERTGGSVSTLTIQRTQQEDSAVYLCASSPWDRGNGYTFGSGTRLTVV.

The chain couples TRBV2 to TRBJ1-2; no clear D. Between the trimmed V and J ends, which lost 5 bases and 4 bases, there was a span of 20 bases. The CDR3 consists of 16 residues. Germline V lookup: CDR1 SNHLY, CDR2 FYNNEI. Written as DNA, the CDR3 is TGTGCCAGCAGTTACAGCGGGGATTCGAAGCTCTATGGCTACACCTTC. Residues: CASSYSGDSKLYGYTF.

The chain recombines TRBV13 with TRBJ2-2; TRBD1 matches 10 bases. The CDR3 covers 14 residues. After removal of 6 bases from V and 6 bases from J, the junction contained 4 bases not matched to a gene. From germline, CDR1 is PRHDT and CDR2 FYEKMQ (reference sequence). This chain's CDR3 is CASRRQGASGELFF. The CDR3 DNA reads as TGTGCCAGCAGACGACAGGGGGCTTCCGGGGAGCTGTTTTTT.

The J gene is TRBJ1-5, the V gene TRBV19, with a possible D match to TRBD1 (6 bases). Trimming stripped 5 bases from V and 1 base from J, with 12 bases between. Per germline, CDR1 LNHDA and CDR2 SQIVND (reference sequence). The CDR3 has 15 residues. CDR3 nucleotides: TGTGCCAGTAGTGTTACAGGGACGAGCAATCAGCCCCAGCATTTT. This sequence encodes CASSVTGTSNQPQHF.

This clone occurred a few times. The chain employs TRBV30 and TRBJ1-2; D gene unclear. Germline V gives CDR1 GTSNPN, CDR2 SVGIG (reference sequence). The CDR3 consists of 13 residues. The V and J ends lost 4 bases and 2 bases respectively, with 11 bases between them. The CDR3, as DNA: TGTGCCTGGAAAACGGGAGAAAACTATGGCTACACCTTC. It encodes CAWKTGENYGYTF.

This clone was seen more than once but under ten times. CDR3 loop: CASSQVTSTDTQYF. As DNA, the CDR3 is TGTGCCAGCAGCCAAGTCACTTCCACAGATACGCAGTATTTT. The genes are TRBV14 and TRBJ2-3, with D hard to call. Germline V gene lookup returns CDR1 SGHDN and CDR2 FVKESK. CDR3 length equals 14 residues. V was clipped by 1 base and J by 2 bases, with 7 bases between them.

The J gene is TRBJ2-7, the V gene TRBV29-1, with a weak D call TRBD1 (5 bases). This CDR3 is 13 amino acids long. V dropped 4 bases and J dropped 5 bases, with 15 bases sitting between them. Germline assignment: CDR1 SQVTM and CDR2 ANQGSEA. Written as DNA, the CDR3 is TGCAGCGTTGGGCCCCGCTTAGGGGACGAGCAGTACTTC. It translates to CSVGPRLGDEQYF.

This clone was detected only a few times. The chain combines TRBV7-2 with TRBJ2-4; the match to TRBD2 covers 15 bases. Unmatched junction bases numbered 4, after V lost 6 bases and J lost 13 bases. The CDR3 is made up of 13 amino acids. Germline V lookup: CDR1 SGHTA, CDR2 FQGNSA. CDR3 DNA sequence: TGTGCCAGCAGGGGACTAGCGGGGGGACCCCAGTACTTC. Amino acid sequence: CASRGLAGGPQYF.

V gene TRBV30 combines with J gene TRBJ1-4; D not certain. Trimming took 2 bases from V and 3 from J, leaving 10 bases between them. CDR3 length: 14 residues. The germline V gene has CDR1 GTSNPN and CDR2 SVGIG (reference sequence). CDR3 sequence (DNA): TGTGCCTGGAGTAACGTGGTGTCTAATGAAAAACTGTTTTTT. Translating it yields CAWSNVVSNEKLFF.

This chain joins TRBV9 and TRBJ2-1; 8 nucleotides line up with TRBD1. The CDR3 extends over 16 amino acids. CDR1 and CDR2 (germline): SGDLS, YYNGEE. V shed 2 bases, J shed 4 bases, and the junction held 8 bases outside the gene matches. DNA for the CDR3: TGTGCCAGCAGCGTTATCGGACAGGGAAATTACAATGAGCAGTTCTTC. This codes for CASSVIGQGNYNEQFF. Full variable domain (missing parts from reference TRBV9 and TRBJ2-1): DSGVTQTPKHLITATGQRVTLRCSPRSGDLSVYWYQQSLDQGLQFLIQYYNGEERAKGNILERFSAQQFPDLHSELNLSSLELGDSALYFCASSVIGQGNYNEQFFGPGTRLTVL.

This clone was observed a few times. This sequence joins TRBV4-1 and TRBJ1-5, with TRBD1 identical over 10 bases. CDR3 size: 14 residues. The germline V gene has CDR1 MGHRA and CDR2 YSYEKL. Trimming cost V 4 bases and J 7 bases; bases outside gene matches: 4. As DNA, the CDR3 is TGCGCCAGCAGCCCTGGGACAGGGGTCCAGCCCCAGCATTTT. Translation gives CASSPGTGVQPQHF.

This clone was counted only a few times. The chain has TRBV27 and TRBJ1-5; the match to TRBD1 covers 10 bases. This CDR3 comprises 16 residues. The germline CDR1 and CDR2 sequences are MNHEY and SMNVEV (reference sequence). The ends lost 2 bases at V and 1 base at J; junction bases unmatched: 2. The CDR3 sequence: CASSLTGQGSNQPQHF. CDR3 nucleotides: TGTGCCAGCAGTTTAACGGGACAGGGGAGCAATCAGCCCCAGCATTTT.

This chain links TRBV1 with TRBJ1-5; TRBD1 was called by the table and not checked on the DNA. TRBV1 is a listed pseudogene. This CDR3 has 17 amino acids. The CDR3 region has the DNA TGCACCAGCAGCCAACCAAAAGGACAGGATAGCAATCAGCCCCAGCATTTT. Its translation: CTSSQPKGQDSNQPQHF.